This TCR beta chain is from a study of shared clonotypes between healthy human individuals. Overall study findings and caveats: Despite large depth, rarefaction showed incomplete sorted-subset sequencing.

With regard to this clone: Its antigen is undetermined.

V shed 4 bases, J shed 4 bases, and the junction held 6 bases outside the gene matches. Germline V gene data show CDR1 as SEHNR and CDR2 as FQNEAQ (reference sequence). The CDR3 is made up of 15 amino acids. TCRdb's copy holds only in-frame clones and misses some; the assay was immunoSEQ multiplex PCR. The sample includes roughly 2,500,000 clones, 93% of them seen just once. The clonotype was recovered from a man aged 18 to 30 in good health. Some clones in this sample may be carry-over from other donors' samples. Material for sequencing was naive CD4+ T cells from PBMCs. The subset here: CD45RA+ positively selected. V is TRBV7-9 and J is TRBJ1-5, with TRBD1 identical over 8 bases. The DNA of the CDR3 is TGTGCCAGCAGCTATATTACAGGGGGGAATCAGCCCCAGCATTTT. Protein product: CASSYITGGNQPQHF.